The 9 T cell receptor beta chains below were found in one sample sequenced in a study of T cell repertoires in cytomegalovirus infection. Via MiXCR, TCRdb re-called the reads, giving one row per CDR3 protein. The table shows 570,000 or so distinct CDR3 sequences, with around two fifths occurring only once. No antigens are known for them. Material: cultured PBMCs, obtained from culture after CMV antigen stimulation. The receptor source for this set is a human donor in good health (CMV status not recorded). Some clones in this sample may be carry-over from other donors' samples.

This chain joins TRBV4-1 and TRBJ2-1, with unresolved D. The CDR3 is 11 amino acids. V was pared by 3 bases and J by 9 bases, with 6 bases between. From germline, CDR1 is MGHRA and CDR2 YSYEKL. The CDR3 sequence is CASSQHGEQFF. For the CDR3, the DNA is TGCGCCAGCAGCCAGCATGGTGAGCAGTTCTTC.

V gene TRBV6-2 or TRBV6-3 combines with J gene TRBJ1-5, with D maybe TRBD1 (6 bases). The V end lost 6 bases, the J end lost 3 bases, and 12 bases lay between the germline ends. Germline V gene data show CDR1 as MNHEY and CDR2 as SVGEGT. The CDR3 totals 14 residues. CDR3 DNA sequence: TGTGCCAGCAGCTACACAGGGACCAATCAGCCCCAGCATTTT. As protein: CASSYTGTNQPQHF.

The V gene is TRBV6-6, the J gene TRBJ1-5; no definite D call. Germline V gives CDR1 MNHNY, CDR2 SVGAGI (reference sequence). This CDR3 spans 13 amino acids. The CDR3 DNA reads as TGTGGATCCGTTAGGTATAGCAATCAGCCCCAGCATTTT. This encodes CGSVRYSNQPQHF.

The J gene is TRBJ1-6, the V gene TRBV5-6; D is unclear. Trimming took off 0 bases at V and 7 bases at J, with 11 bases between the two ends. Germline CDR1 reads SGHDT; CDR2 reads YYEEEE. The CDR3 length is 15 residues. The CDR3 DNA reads TGTGCCAGCAGCTTGGTTCCGGGGTTAAATTCACCCCTCCACTTT. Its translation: CASSLVPGLNSPLHF.

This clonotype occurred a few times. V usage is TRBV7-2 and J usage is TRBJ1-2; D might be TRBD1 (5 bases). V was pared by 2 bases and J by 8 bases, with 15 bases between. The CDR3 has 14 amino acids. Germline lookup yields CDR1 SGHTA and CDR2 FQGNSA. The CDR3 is CASSLWGPSGGYTF. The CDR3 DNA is TGTGCCAGCAGCTTATGGGGACCATCCGGGGGCTACACCTTC.

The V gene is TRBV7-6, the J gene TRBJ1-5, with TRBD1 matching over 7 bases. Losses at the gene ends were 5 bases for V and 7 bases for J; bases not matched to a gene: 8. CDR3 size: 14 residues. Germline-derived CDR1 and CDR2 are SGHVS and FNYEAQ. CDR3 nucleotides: TGTGCCAGCAGCCAAAGGGCAGGGGGGCAGCCCCAGCATTTT. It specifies CASSQRAGGQPQHF.

The CDR3 nucleotides read TGTGCCAGCAGTTACTGGTCACGGGGGGAAGAGCAGTTCTTC. It translates to CASSYWSRGEEQFF. This chain links TRBV6-8 with TRBJ2-1; 7 bases match TRBD2. With 1 base clipped from V and 10 bases from J, the junction kept 7 bases outside the gene matches. CDR1 and CDR2 from the germline V gene are MNHGY and SAAAGT. This CDR3 is 14 amino acids long.

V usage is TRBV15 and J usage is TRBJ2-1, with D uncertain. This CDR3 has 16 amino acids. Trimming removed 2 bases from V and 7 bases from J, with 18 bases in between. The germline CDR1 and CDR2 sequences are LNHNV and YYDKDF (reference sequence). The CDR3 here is CATSRRESWSANEQFF. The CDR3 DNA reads TGTGCCACCAGCAGAAGAGAGAGTTGGAGCGCTAATGAGCAGTTCTTC.

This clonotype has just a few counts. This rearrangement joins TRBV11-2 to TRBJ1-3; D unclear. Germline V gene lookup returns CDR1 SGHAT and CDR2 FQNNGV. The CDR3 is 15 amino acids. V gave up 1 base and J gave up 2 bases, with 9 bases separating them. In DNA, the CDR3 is TGTGCCAGCAGCTTAGCGGGCTTCGCTGGAAACACCATATATTTT. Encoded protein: CASSLAGFAGNTIYF.